Each of the 30 T cell receptor beta chains below was sequenced from the same sample in a study of spatial heterogeneity in lung cancer. MiXCR, run by TCRdb on the 5' RACE reads, gives a single entry per CDR3 protein. The sample lists about 20,000 distinct CDR3 sequences, about 19% occurring once. The time point was: sample taken at primary tumor resection. Sequencing of whole RNA from tumor, nontumor lung or frozen PBMC involved no sorting. The sample consisted of PBMCs, taken at surgery. These receptors were obtained from a male donor with early-stage non-small cell lung cancer.

CDR3 in DNA: TGTGCCAGCAGTTCCCGGGACGGAAATCAGCCCCAGCATTTT. Protein sequence: CASSSRDGNQPQHF. V usage is TRBV27 and J usage is TRBJ1-5; D might be TRBD1 (5 bases). The CDR3 spans 14 residues. Trimming stripped 4 bases from V and 4 bases from J, with 11 bases between. From germline, CDR1 is MNHEY and CDR2 SMNVEV (reference sequence).

This rearrangement joins TRBV12-3 or TRBV12-4 to TRBJ1-6; weak D call: TRBD1 (6 bases). V lost 3 bases and J 8 bases, leaving 11 bases between the germline ends. The CDR3 length is 14 residues. The CDR3 loop is CASSLGRGHSPLHF. Written as DNA, the CDR3 is TGTGCCAGCAGTTTGGGCAGGGGCCATTCACCCCTCCACTTT.

This clonotype was detected many times. The genes are TRBV7-6 and TRBJ2-3, with unresolved D. The CDR3 runs 15 residues. The V and J ends lost 1 base and 1 base respectively, with 9 bases between them. Germline V gene data show CDR1 as SGHVS and CDR2 as FNYEAQ. Here the CDR3 reads CASSLGRWGTDTQYF. CDR3 in DNA: TGTGCCAGCAGCTTAGGCAGATGGGGCACAGATACGCAGTATTTT.

This clonotype came up many times. The J gene is TRBJ1-2, the V gene TRBV9; D gene unclear. CDR1 is SGDLS and CDR2 is YYNGEE in the germline V gene. The V and J ends lost 4 bases and 6 bases respectively, with 13 bases between them. CDR3 size: 13 residues. The CDR3 spells CASSPPSFNGYTF. The CDR3 DNA is TGTGCCAGCAGCCCTCCCTCCTTCAATGGCTACACCTTC.

This clonotype was seen ten or more times. The chain couples TRBV12-5 to TRBJ2-5, with TRBD2 matching over 10 bases. Germline V gene sequence: CDR1 LGHNT, CDR2 FRNRAP. The CDR3 loop spans 17 amino acids. V was clipped by 1 base and J by 5 bases; unmatched bases: 10. CDR3: CASGLGIGTSVLETQYF. The DNA for the CDR3 is TGTGCTAGTGGTTTGGGAATAGGGACTAGCGTTTTGGAGACCCAGTACTTC.

In this sample, this clonotype turned up many times. The gene calls are TRBV27 and TRBJ2-7, with 7 bases aligning to TRBD2. Germline values: CDR1 MNHEY, CDR2 SMNVEV (reference sequence). This CDR3 contains 14 residues. After removal of 4 bases from V and 0 bases from J, the junction contained 3 bases not matched to a gene. Here the CDR3 reads CASSYGLGSYEQYF. The CDR3 region has the DNA TGTGCCAGCAGTTACGGACTAGGCTCCTACGAGCAGTACTTC.

This clonotype was counted between two and nine times. V usage is TRBV7-9 and J usage is TRBJ1-2; 10 nucleotides align to TRBD1. The ends lost 1 base at V and 3 bases at J; junction bases unmatched: 5. The CDR3 extends over 16 amino acids. Germline V gene sequence: CDR1 SEHNR, CDR2 FQNEAQ (reference sequence). CDR3 in DNA: TGTGCCAGCAGCTTAGGGGACAGGGGATCGCACTATGGCTACACCTTC. The encoded protein is CASSLGDRGSHYGYTF. Full variable domain (remainder filled in from reference TRBV7-9 and TRBJ1-2): DTGVSQNPRHKITKRGQNVTFRCDPISEHNRLYWYRQTLGQGPEFLTYFQNEAQLEKSRLLSDRFSAERPKGSFSTLEIQRTEQGDSAMYLCASSLGDRGSHYGYTFGSGTRLTVV.

The chain employs TRBV9 and TRBJ2-2; maybe TRBD2 (6 bases). The CDR3 sequence is 16 residues long. Germline CDR1 reads SGDLS; CDR2 reads YYNGEE. V lost 3 bases and J 0 bases, leaving 12 bases between the germline ends. The CDR3 bases are TGTGCCAGCAGCGCTCCCCCGGGGGCGAACACCGGGGAGCTGTTTTTT. Translated, it gives CASSAPPGANTGELFF.

With respect to this clonotype: This sequence may be a read error, since a much larger clone differs from it by one base. The rearrangement links TRBV29-1 to TRBJ2-7; 9 positions agree with TRBD1. The germline gives CDR1 SQVTM, CDR2 ANQGSEA. This CDR3 comprises 14 residues. The CDR3 DNA reads as TGCAGCGCTATAGGGACAGGGAGCTCCTACGAGCAGAACTTC. As protein: CSAIGTGSSYEQNF.

The chain recombines TRBV6-5 with TRBJ1-2; D is uncertain. Germline CDR1 is MNHEY and CDR2 is SVGAGI. V was clipped by 8 bases and J by 1 base, with 8 bases between them. The CDR3 is 12 residues long. CDR3 sequence (DNA): TGTGCCAGCCGCGACGATAACTATGGCTACACCTTC. It codes for CASRDDNYGYTF.

This clonotype occurred many times. The V call is TRBV7-2, the J call TRBJ1-1; 8 bases map to TRBD1. V was clipped by 5 bases and J by 0 bases; unmatched bases: 8. CDR1 and CDR2 from the germline V gene are SGHTA and FQGNSA. The CDR3 has 16 residues. The CDR3 region is CASSPGQGIMNTEAFF. The CDR3 nucleotides read TGTGCCAGCAGCCCCGGACAGGGAATAATGAACACTGAAGCTTTCTTT.

This clonotype was recorded many times. The chain is built from TRBV12-3 or TRBV12-4 and TRBJ2-7; D is possibly TRBD1 (6 bases). The CDR3 consists of 12 residues. Deletions cut 7 bases from V and 5 bases from J, with 12 bases between. CDR3 residues: CASTYDRNEQYF. CDR3 in DNA: TGTGCCAGCACCTACGACAGGAACGAGCAGTACTTC.

V and J are TRBV9 and TRBJ2-7, with 7 positions matching TRBD2. The CDR3 spans 14 residues. Germline V gives CDR1 SGDLS, CDR2 YYNGEE. V lost 0 bases and J lost 1; bases outside the gene matches: 1. The CDR3 here is CASSVDGGSYEQYF. The CDR3 bases are TGTGCCAGCAGCGTAGACGGGGGGTCCTACGAGCAGTACTTC.

In its sample, this clonotype ranks as medium-sized. V gene TRBV6-1 combines with J gene TRBJ2-2; D is ambiguous. This CDR3 region has 13 residues. CDR1 and CDR2 from the germline V gene are MNHNS and SASEGT. The V gene lost 2 bases and the J gene lost 8 bases, with 9 bases spanning the gap. CDR3 sequence: CASSEYVMGELFF. DNA of the CDR3: TGTGCCAGCAGTGAATATGTAATGGGGGAGCTGTTTTTT.

This clonotype rates as medium-sized. The chain has TRBV7-9 and TRBJ1-6; D remains ambiguous. CDR1 is SEHNR and CDR2 is FQNEAQ in the germline V gene (reference sequence). This CDR3 spans 14 amino acids. The V end lost 5 bases, the J end lost 7 bases, and 12 bases lay between the germline ends. In DNA, the CDR3 is TGTGCCAGCAGCCCCAGCCCACCGAATTCACCCCTCCACTTT. Protein: CASSPSPPNSPLHF.

The V gene is TRBV4-3, the J gene TRBJ2-3, with 14 bases fitting TRBD2. The CDR3 has 18 residues. CDR1 LGHNA and CDR2 YSLEER come from the germline V gene. J was trimmed by 3 bases and V by 1 base; bases with no gene match: 6. The CDR3, as DNA: TGCGCCAGCAGCCAAGGTTCCGGACTAGCGGGAGGAACAGATACGCAGTATTTT. Residues: CASSQGSGLAGGTDTQYF.

V is TRBV11-1 and J is TRBJ2-2, with TRBD1 as a possible D gene (6 bases). Germline CDR1 reads SGHAT; CDR2 reads FQDESV (reference sequence). Trimming cost V 5 bases and J 4 bases, with 11 bases left between them. The CDR3 spans 14 residues. In nucleotides, the CDR3 is TGTGCCAGCAGCCTCCAGGGGTTCACCGGGGAGCTGTTTTTT. It specifies CASSLQGFTGELFF.

This clonotype came up a few times. The genes are TRBV7-9 and TRBJ2-3; 11 bases align to TRBD2. Trimming at V came to 4 bases and at J to 4 bases, leaving 4 bases not matched to a gene. CDR1 and CDR2 from the germline V gene are SEHNR and FQNEAQ (reference sequence). The CDR3 loop spans 15 amino acids. CDR3 in amino acids: CASSSTSGAADTQYF. For the CDR3, the DNA is TGTGCCAGCAGCTCGACTAGCGGGGCCGCAGATACGCAGTATTTT.

This clonotype has a count of ten or more. The chain is built from TRBV13 and TRBJ1-6, with TRBD1 as a possible D gene (6 bases). This CDR3 spans 15 amino acids. Germline CDR1 PRHDT, CDR2 FYEKMQ (reference sequence). V was cut by 0 bases and J by 5 bases, with 8 bases left in between. The CDR3 DNA reads TGTGCCAGCAGCTTAGGGGACAGAGATAATTCACCCCTCCACTTT. Translating it yields CASSLGDRDNSPLHF.

On this clonotype itself: The junction differs from germline at one of its ends, possibly a read error. The chain carries TRBV11-1 and TRBJ2-7, with TRBD2 matching 11 bases. Germline loops: CDR1 SGHAT, CDR2 FQDESV (reference sequence). The CDR3 covers 14 residues. The CDR3 reads CASSLAGGIYEQYF. In nucleotides, the CDR3 is TGTGCCAGCAGCCTAGCGGGGGGCATCTACGAGCAGTACTTC. Complete variable domain (other parts from reference TRBV11-1 and TRBJ2-7): EAEVAQSPRYKITEKSQAVAFWCDPISGHATLYWYRQILGQGPELLVQFQDESVVDDSQLPKDRFSAERLKGVDSTLKIQPAELGDSAMYLCASSLAGGIYEQYFGPGTRLTVT.

The sample holds many counts of this clonotype. V gene TRBV3-1 combines with J gene TRBJ2-5; 7 bases agree with TRBD2. Looked up from germline, CDR1 is LGHDT and CDR2 is YNNKEL (reference sequence). The length of the CDR3 is 16 residues. V lost 7 bases to trimming and J lost 1 base; unmatched junction nucleotides: 12. The CDR3 nucleotides read TGTGCCAGCAAGCCGTGGGCGGGAGCCGTCCAAGAGACCCAGTACTTC. It encodes CASKPWAGAVQETQYF.

This clonotype was picked up many times. The chain uses TRBV10-3 and TRBJ1-5; weak D call: TRBD1 (5 bases). The CDR3 spans 15 residues. Germline CDR1 reads ENHRY; CDR2 reads SYGVKD. V lost 6 bases and J lost 3, with 15 bases in between. The CDR3 spells CAIRVRDTYNQPQHF. CDR3 nucleotide sequence: TGTGCCATCAGGGTCAGGGATACCTACAATCAGCCCCAGCATTTT.

This clonotype was recorded at least ten times. V gene TRBV7-9 combines with J gene TRBJ1-1, with a tentative D call TRBD1 (6 bases). CDR1 and CDR2 (germline): SEHNR, FQNEAQ (reference sequence). The ends were cut back, 4 bases at V and 1 base at J, with 13 bases in the middle. This CDR3 has 15 residues. CDR3 nucleotide sequence: TGTGCCAGCAGCTACGGACAGAGTAAGAACACTGAAGCTTTCTTT. Translated: CASSYGQSKNTEAFF. The variable domain in full, completed from reference TRBV7-9 and TRBJ1-1, reads DTGVSQNPRHKITKRGQNVTFRCDPISEHNRLYWYRQTLGQGPEFLTYFQNEAQLEKSRLLSDRFSAERPKGSFSTLEIQRTEQGDSAMYLCASSYGQSKNTEAFFGQGTRLTVV.

By sample fraction, this clonotype is medium-sized. The V call is TRBV24-1, the J call TRBJ1-5; 9 bases match TRBD1. The V and J ends lost 3 bases and 2 bases, in that order; junction bases with no gene match: 7. This CDR3 has 17 amino acids. Germline V gene lookup returns CDR1 KGHDR and CDR2 SFDVKD. CDR3 DNA: TGTGCCACCAGTGATATCCCGGGACAGGGTGGCAATCAGCCCCAGCATTTT. Translating gives CATSDIPGQGGNQPQHF.

The rearrangement joins TRBV10-3 to TRBJ1-5, with 7 bases aligning to TRBD1. Germline assignment: CDR1 ENHRY and CDR2 SYGVKD. J was trimmed by 4 bases and V by 0 bases; bases with no gene match: 3. This CDR3 spans 15 amino acids. The CDR3 DNA reads TGTGCCATCAGTGAGTCAGAACAGGGGAATCAGCCCCAGCATTTT. As protein: CAISESEQGNQPQHF.

In this sample, this clonotype turned up many times. J is TRBJ2-2 and V is TRBV2; D not resolved. Trimming left V 3 bases short and J 2 bases short, with 10 bases between. The germline CDR1 and CDR2 sequences are SNHLY and FYNNEI. CDR3 length: 15 residues. This chain's CDR3 is CASSEVRINTGELFF. The DNA for the CDR3 is TGTGCCAGCAGTGAGGTCAGAATTAACACCGGGGAGCTGTTTTTT.

In its sample, this clonotype was seen many times. The V and J genes are TRBV6-2 or TRBV6-3 and TRBJ2-1; TRBD2 matches 11 bases. This CDR3 has 15 amino acids. Germline assignment: CDR1 MNHEY and CDR2 SVGEGT. V shed 6 bases, J shed 8 bases, and the junction held 9 bases outside the gene matches. The DNA of the CDR3 is TGTGCCAGCAGCTACATTAGCGGGGGGGCTTATGAGCAGTTCTTC. Amino acid sequence: CASSYISGGAYEQFF.

This clonotype was seen many times. CDR3 nucleotide sequence: TGTGCCAGCCTCTTGAGGGCTGGACAGAAAGCTTTCTTT. Protein product: CASLLRAGQKAFF. The gene calls are TRBV12-3 or TRBV12-4 and TRBJ1-1; perhaps TRBD1 as D (6 bases). Trimming removed 8 bases at V and 9 bases at J, with 19 bases between. This CDR3 has 13 amino acids.

The chain is built from TRBV20-1 and TRBJ2-1; 9 bases are a match to TRBD2. V trimming: 1 base; J trimming: 3 bases; junction bases outside the gene matches: 1. The CDR3 contains 14 residues. In germline, CDR1 is DFQATT, CDR2 SNEGSKA (reference sequence). The CDR3 reads CSARATSGYNEQFF. CDR3 in DNA: TGCAGTGCTAGAGCGACTAGCGGCTACAATGAGCAGTTCTTC.

Relative to its sample, this clonotype is medium-sized. The J gene is TRBJ1-1, the V gene TRBV12-3 or TRBV12-4; D is possibly TRBD1 (6 bases). CDR3 length: 14 residues. V was pared by 6 bases and J by 0 bases, with 11 bases between. The CDR3, as DNA: TGTGCCAGCAGCCCACAGGGCCTGAACACTGAAGCTTTCTTT. Its translation is CASSPQGLNTEAFF.